The 10 T cell receptor beta chains given below trace back to one sample, sequenced in a study of T cell changes during pregnancy in multiple sclerosis. TCRdb keeps only in-frame clones here, not all; method: immunoSEQ multiplex PCR. Altogether around 100,000 clones are present, about 90% being singletons, with the ten largest covering about 0.9%. This specimen was peripheral blood, taken after pregnancy. These TCRs come from a female donor with multiple sclerosis, enrolled in a pregnancy study.

The gene calls are TRBV28 and TRBJ2-3; possibly TRBD1 for D (6 bases). Trimming took 6 bases from V and 6 from J, leaving 28 bases between them. Germline lookup yields CDR1 MDHEN and CDR2 SYDVKM. The CDR3 covers 18 residues. CDR3 nucleotide sequence: TGTGCCAGCAGCTCACGCCCCGCCCCGACAGGAATAGTGGATACGCAGTATTTT. Its translation: CASSSRPAPTGIVDTQYF.

J is TRBJ2-1 and V is TRBV12-5, with D possibly matching TRBD2 (5 bases). Per the germline V gene, CDR1 is LGHNT and CDR2 is FRNRAP. CDR3 length: 13 residues. The V end lost 0 bases, the J end lost 10 bases, and 10 bases lay between the germline ends. The CDR3 region has the DNA TGTGCTAGTGGTTTGGTACGAGGGTGGGAGCAGTTCTTC. Encoded protein: CASGLVRGWEQFF.

The CDR3 is CASGLGGPNTGELFF. The DNA of the CDR3 is TGTGCTAGTGGTTTGGGCGGCCCTAACACCGGGGAGCTGTTTTTT. The chain uses TRBV12-5 and TRBJ2-2; no reliable D call. V lost 1 base to trimming and J lost 2 bases, with 8 bases between them. CDR1 is LGHNT and CDR2 is FRNRAP in the germline V gene. The CDR3 has 15 residues.

The rearrangement uses TRBV7-6 and TRBJ2-7, with D possibly TRBD1 on 5 matching bases. Trimming took off 3 bases at V and 7 bases at J, with 13 bases between the two ends. The germline gives CDR1 SGHVS, CDR2 FNYEAQ. There are 13 residues in the CDR3. The CDR3 DNA reads TGTGCCAGCAGCTTCACCAGGGTGGGGGAGCAGTACTTC. It codes for CASSFTRVGEQYF.

The chain is built from TRBV7-9 and TRBJ1-1; the D gene is possibly TRBD1 (5 bases). Trimming shortened V by 5 bases and J by 2 bases, and 15 bases separated the two germline ends. The CDR3 has 15 residues. Germline lookup yields CDR1 SEHNR and CDR2 FQNEAQ (reference sequence). Written as DNA, the CDR3 is TGTGCCAGCAGCGTCCCTAGGGGAGGAAACACTGAAGCTTTCTTT. This gives the protein CASSVPRGGNTEAFF.

CDR3 region: CASSLLGGNEQFF. CDR3 nucleotides: TGTGCCAGCAGCTTACTCGGGGGCAATGAGCAGTTCTTC. The rearrangement links TRBV7-3 to TRBJ2-1; a weak D match, TRBD2 (6 bases). Germline values: CDR1 SGHTA, CDR2 FQGTGA. Trimming took 2 bases from V and 6 from J, leaving 8 bases between them. The length of the CDR3 is 13 residues. Using reference TRBV7-3 and TRBJ2-1 for the parts outside the CDR3, the full variable domain is GAGVSQTPSNKVTEKGKYVELRCDPISGHTALYWYRQSLGQGPEFLIYFQGTGAADDSGLPNDRFFAVRPEGSVSTLKIQRTERGDSAVYLCASSLLGGNEQFFGPGTRLTVL.

The chain joins TRBV6-5 to TRBJ1-1, with a tentative D call TRBD1 (6 bases). This CDR3 contains 13 residues. V dropped 0 bases and J dropped 7 bases, with 9 bases sitting between them. CDR1 is MNHEY, CDR2 SVGAGI, per germline. CDR3 sequence reads: CASSYSRGSEAFF. CDR3 bases: TGTGCCAGCAGTTACTCCAGGGGTAGTGAAGCTTTCTTT.

This chain connects TRBV18 to TRBJ2-1; D is perhaps TRBD2 (5 bases). Trimming removed 3 bases at V and 6 bases at J, with 18 bases between. The germline CDR1 and CDR2 sequences are KGHSH and LQKENI. The CDR3 contains 16 residues. The CDR3 DNA is TGTGCCAGCTCACCTATGACTGTTGATCGGGGCAATGAGCAGTTCTTC. This translates into CASSPMTVDRGNEQFF. The variable domain in full, with the rest retrieved from reference TRBV18 and TRBJ2-1, is NAGVMQNPRHLVRRRGQEARLRCSPMKGHSHVYWYRQLPEEGLKFMVYLQKENIIDESGMPKERFSAEFPKEGPSILRIQQVVRGDSAAYFCASSPMTVDRGNEQFFGPGTRLTVL.

This clone was seen more than once but under ten times. CDR3 nucleotides: TGTGCCATCAGCTCCCGTAGCGGGAGGGCCTACAATGAGCAGTTCTTC. This encodes CAISSRSGRAYNEQFF. V is TRBV10-3 and J is TRBJ2-1; 11 nucleotides align to TRBD2. The CDR3 is 16 residues long. V was pared by 6 bases and J by 2 bases, with 6 bases of the junction left unmatched. Germline CDR1 ENHRY, CDR2 SYGVKD.

V is TRBV19 and J is TRBJ2-6; 7 positions agree with TRBD1. J lost 0 bases, V lost 5 bases, and 4 bases had no gene match. The V gene's germline CDR1 is LNHDA and CDR2 SQIVND (reference sequence). The CDR3 contains 16 residues. DNA of the CDR3: TGTGCCAGTAGTCCGGGACAGTCCTCTGGGGCCAACGTCCTGACTTTC. Amino acid sequence: CASSPGQSSGANVLTF.